Sequencing of this T cell receptor beta chain was carried out in a study of blood T cells in healthy people across ages. Study-level results: Naive T cell percentage strongly correlated with TCR beta diversity.

This clonotype has a handful of counts. Its antigen is currently unknown. V was pared by 2 bases and J by 6 bases, with 11 bases between. Germline loops: CDR1 DFQATT, CDR2 SNEGSKA (reference sequence). This CDR3 comprises 13 residues. Together with a sample-barcoded 5' primer, a J-beta primer mix was included in a second PCR lasting roughly 6 to 12 cycles. From the 5' RACE reads, TCRdb called clonotypes with MiXCR, one entry per CDR3 protein. The table records roughly 2 million distinct CDR3 sequences, 49% of them present only once. About 9.9 milliliters of peripheral blood were drawn from each donor. The sequencing sample was made of blood. V gene TRBV20-1 combines with J gene TRBJ2-1, with TRBD2 as a possible D gene (6 bases). This TCR came from a woman aged 40 to 50 in good health. The CDR3 protein is CSARQPAGNEQFF. The CDR3 coding sequence is TGCAGTGCTAGACAGCCAGCGGGCAATGAGCAGTTCTTC.